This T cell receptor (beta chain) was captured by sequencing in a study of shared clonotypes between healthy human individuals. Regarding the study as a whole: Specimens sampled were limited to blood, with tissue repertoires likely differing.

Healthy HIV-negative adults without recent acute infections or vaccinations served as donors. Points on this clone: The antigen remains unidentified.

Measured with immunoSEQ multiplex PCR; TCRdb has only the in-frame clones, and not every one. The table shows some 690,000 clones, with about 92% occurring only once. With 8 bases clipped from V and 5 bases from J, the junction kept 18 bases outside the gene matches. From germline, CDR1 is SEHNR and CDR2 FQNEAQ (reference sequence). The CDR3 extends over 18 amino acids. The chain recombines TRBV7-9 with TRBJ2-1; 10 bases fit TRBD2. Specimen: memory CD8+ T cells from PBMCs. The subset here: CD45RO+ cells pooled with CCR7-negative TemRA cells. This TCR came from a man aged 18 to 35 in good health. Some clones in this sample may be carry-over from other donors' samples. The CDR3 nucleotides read TGTGCCAGCTCGACCGGAGGGACTAGCGCCCACGGTAACAATGAGCAGTTCTTC. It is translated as CASSTGGTSAHGNNEQFF. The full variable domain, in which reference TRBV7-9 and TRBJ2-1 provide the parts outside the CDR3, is DTGVSQNPRHKITKRGQNVTFRCDPISEHNRLYWYRQTLGQGPEFLTYFQNEAQLEKSRLLSDRFSAERPKGSFSTLEIQRTEQGDSAMYLCASSTGGTSAHGNNEQFFGPGTRLTVL.